This is a list of T cell receptor beta chains from one sample in a study of human CD4 T cells and Enterobacteriaceae. Assay: immunoSEQ multiplex PCR; the TCRdb copy retains only in-frame clones and omits some. Among tens of thousands of clones, approximately 80% were seen once, and the ten largest hold 1.7%. Sequencing used memory CD4+ T cells from blood. These receptors all stem from a human donor in good health. CDR3s include the opening cysteine and the closing phenylalanine or tryptophan. The order of the fields is D gene, CDR3 length, V gene, J gene, clone size, CDR3 DNA, CDR3 protein. The D gene is left open where the match is weak. The size of a clone is reported for some rows only, either as once, few or many, or as a class for expanded clones.

d_gene: -
len: 12
v_gene: TRBV2
j_gene: TRBJ2-7
abundance: few
CDR3nt: TGTGCCAGCAGTCCGGACTTCTACGAGCAGTACTTC
CDR3aa: CASSPDFYEQYF

d_gene: TRBD2
len: 15
v_gene: TRBV5-1
j_gene: TRBJ2-3
abundance: -
CDR3nt: TGCGCCAGCAGCTCTAGCGGCCCCGGACCAGATACGCAGTATTTT
CDR3aa: CASSSSGPGPDTQYF

d_gene: TRBD2
len: 15
v_gene: TRBV11-2
j_gene: TRBJ2-1
abundance: -
CDR3nt: TGTGCCAGCAGGAACGGACTAGGGGTCGGGAATGAGCAGTTCTTC
CDR3aa: CASRNGLGVGNEQFF

d_gene: -
len: 13
v_gene: TRBV29-1
j_gene: TRBJ1-2
abundance: -
CDR3nt: TGCAGCGTTGAGGAAGACAGCTGCTATGGCTACACCTTC
CDR3aa: CSVEEDSCYGYTF

d_gene: -
len: 18
v_gene: TRBV7-9
j_gene: TRBJ2-3
abundance: -
CDR3nt: TGTGCCAGCAGCTTAGCCGTTACGGGGATAGATAGCACAGATACGCAGTATTTT
CDR3aa: CASSLAVTGIDSTDTQYF

d_gene: -
len: 14
v_gene: TRBV6-5
j_gene: TRBJ1-4
abundance: -
CDR3nt: TGTGCCAGCAGTGCGGCGGGGGCTACGGGTGGGGTGTTTTTT
CDR3aa: CASSAAGATGGVFF

d_gene: -
len: 13
v_gene: TRBV27
j_gene: TRBJ1-1
abundance: few
CDR3nt: TGTGCCAGCAGTTTCCACAACAGGTGGGAAGCTTTCTTT
CDR3aa: CASSFHNRWEAFF

d_gene: TRBD1
len: 13
v_gene: TRBV30
j_gene: TRBJ1-5
abundance: -
CDR3nt: TGTGCCTGTGGGACAGGGCGGGATCAGCCCCAGCATTTT
CDR3aa: CACGTGRDQPQHF

d_gene: -
len: 15
v_gene: TRBV6-5
j_gene: TRBJ1-4
abundance: -
CDR3nt: TGTGCCAGCAGTTACACCCAGGGGTCCCGTGAAAAACTGTTTTTT
CDR3aa: CASSYTQGSREKLFF

d_gene: TRBD1
len: 14
v_gene: TRBV18
j_gene: TRBJ1-2
abundance: -
CDR3nt: TGTGCCAGCTCACAAACGACAGGGGTAGACGGCTACACCTTC
CDR3aa: CASSQTTGVDGYTF

d_gene: -
len: 13
v_gene: TRBV5-1
j_gene: TRBJ2-1
abundance: -
CDR3nt: TGCGCCAGCAGCTTGTCCAGGGAAAATGAGCAGTTCTTC
CDR3aa: CASSLSRENEQFF

d_gene: TRBD1
len: 15
v_gene: TRBV5-1
j_gene: TRBJ1-2
abundance: -
CDR3nt: TGCGCCAGCAGCAGCCAAGGACAGGACCCCTATGGCTACACCTTC
CDR3aa: CASSSQGQDPYGYTF

d_gene: TRBD2
len: 16
v_gene: TRBV2
j_gene: TRBJ2-1
abundance: -
CDR3nt: TGTGCCAGCACCGGACTAGCGGGAGTCTCGGTCGATGAGCAGTTCTTC
CDR3aa: CASTGLAGVSVDEQFF

d_gene: TRBD2
len: 16
v_gene: TRBV11-2
j_gene: TRBJ2-7
abundance: -
CDR3nt: TGTGCCAGCAGCCCCCTTCGGCGGGAGACCTCCTACGAGCAGTACTTC
CDR3aa: CASSPLRRETSYEQYF

d_gene: TRBD1
len: 19
v_gene: TRBV27
j_gene: TRBJ1-2
abundance: -
CDR3nt: TGTGCCAGCAGTTTACGCCCGACTTCACCGGGACAGGGAAACTATGGCTACACCTTC
CDR3aa: CASSLRPTSPGQGNYGYTF

d_gene: TRBD2
len: 16
v_gene: TRBV29-1
j_gene: TRBJ2-1
abundance: -
CDR3nt: TGCAGCGTTGGTGATCGGGGGGTTGGCTCCTACAATGAGCAGTTCTTC
CDR3aa: CSVGDRGVGSYNEQFF

d_gene: TRBD1
len: 14
v_gene: TRBV6-5
j_gene: TRBJ1-2
abundance: -
CDR3nt: TGTGCCAGCAGGACGGGACAGGGCTACTATGGCTACACCTTC
CDR3aa: CASRTGQGYYGYTF

d_gene: -
len: 15
v_gene: TRBV28
j_gene: TRBJ1-1
abundance: -
CDR3nt: TGTGCCAGCAGTTTTGGAGGACACCAGGACACTGAAGCTTTCTTT
CDR3aa: CASSFGGHQDTEAFF

d_gene: -
len: 13
v_gene: TRBV11-2
j_gene: TRBJ1-1
abundance: -
CDR3nt: TGTGCCAGCAGCTTACAACGGAACACTGAAGCTTTCTTT
CDR3aa: CASSLQRNTEAFF

d_gene: -
len: 14
v_gene: TRBV5-1
j_gene: TRBJ1-1
abundance: -
CDR3nt: TGCGCCAGCAGTTTTGAAGGCAGGTTGTCTGAAGCTTTCTTT
CDR3aa: CASSFEGRLSEAFF

d_gene: -
len: 15
v_gene: TRBV6-1
j_gene: TRBJ2-3
abundance: once
CDR3nt: TGTGCCAGCAGTGAATTGGACCTCGGCGGGTCTACGCAGTATTTT
CDR3aa: CASSELDLGGSTQYF

d_gene: TRBD2
len: 17
v_gene: TRBV11-2
j_gene: TRBJ2-7
abundance: -
CDR3nt: TGTGCCAGCAGCTTAATTGGAGTTTCAGCGGGAGCCTACGAGCAGTACTTC
CDR3aa: CASSLIGVSAGAYEQYF

d_gene: -
len: 13
v_gene: TRBV11-1
j_gene: TRBJ2-3
abundance: -
CDR3nt: TGTGCCAGCAGCTTGAGATTAGCGGATACGCAGTATTTT
CDR3aa: CASSLRLADTQYF

d_gene: -
len: 12
v_gene: TRBV6-6
j_gene: TRBJ1-3
abundance: -
CDR3nt: TGTGCCAGCAGGGGGACGGGAAACACCATATATTTT
CDR3aa: CASRGTGNTIYF

d_gene: -
len: 19
v_gene: TRBV18
j_gene: TRBJ1-1
abundance: -
CDR3nt: TGTGCCAGCTCACCGTCAACGGGTCGGGCCCAGCGCAAGAACACTGAAGCTTTCTTT
CDR3aa: CASSPSTGRAQRKNTEAFF

d_gene: -
len: 14
v_gene: TRBV5-4
j_gene: TRBJ1-2
abundance: -
CDR3nt: TGTGCCAGCGGGAGGGACGGAGCTAACTATGGCTACACCTTC
CDR3aa: CASGRDGANYGYTF

d_gene: -
len: 13
v_gene: TRBV5-6
j_gene: TRBJ1-4
abundance: -
CDR3nt: TGTGCCAGCAGCGGGACCGGGTTAACGTACCAAGTTTTT
CDR3aa: CASSGTGLTYQVF

d_gene: TRBD2
len: 19
v_gene: TRBV5-6
j_gene: TRBJ2-2
abundance: -
CDR3nt: TGTGCCAGCAGCTTGGATCGGGGTAGCGGGAGGTTAAACACCGGGGAGCTGTTTTTT
CDR3aa: CASSLDRGSGRLNTGELFF

d_gene: TRBD2
len: 15
v_gene: TRBV19
j_gene: TRBJ2-3
abundance: -
CDR3nt: TGTGCCAGTAGTAGAGGAGCGGGACCCACAGATACGCAGTATTTT
CDR3aa: CASSRGAGPTDTQYF

d_gene: -
len: 14
v_gene: TRBV28
j_gene: TRBJ1-2
abundance: -
CDR3nt: TGTGCCAGCAGTTTTAGTACCAACAGGCCTGGCTACACCTTC
CDR3aa: CASSFSTNRPGYTF

d_gene: TRBD2
len: 17
v_gene: TRBV2
j_gene: TRBJ2-3
abundance: -
CDR3nt: TGTGCCAGCAGGAAGGGACTAGCGGTTGGGTATGCAGATACGCAGTATTTT
CDR3aa: CASRKGLAVGYADTQYF

d_gene: -
len: 16
v_gene: TRBV19
j_gene: TRBJ1-2
abundance: -
CDR3nt: TGTGCCAGTCATCCACCCCCTGGGACCTTCCCCTATGGCTACACCTTC
CDR3aa: CASHPPPGTFPYGYTF

d_gene: -
len: 14
v_gene: TRBV28
j_gene: TRBJ1-1
abundance: -
CDR3nt: TGTGCCAGCAGTTTAGCCGGGGCAGTGGGTGAAGCTTTCTTT
CDR3aa: CASSLAGAVGEAFF

d_gene: -
len: 16
v_gene: TRBV5-5
j_gene: TRBJ2-4
abundance: -
CDR3nt: TGTGCCAGCAGCTGGGGACTGTTACTAGCCAAAAACATTCAGTACTTC
CDR3aa: CASSWGLLLAKNIQYF

d_gene: -
len: 14
v_gene: TRBV7-2
j_gene: TRBJ2-7
abundance: -
CDR3nt: TGTGCCAGCAGAACGACTCCAAGCTCCTACGAGCAGTACTTC
CDR3aa: CASRTTPSSYEQYF

d_gene: TRBD2
len: 18
v_gene: TRBV4-1
j_gene: TRBJ2-2
abundance: -
CDR3nt: TGCGCCAGCAGCCAAGCGGGACTAGCGGGAGTGGGCACCGGGGAGCTGTTTTTT
CDR3aa: CASSQAGLAGVGTGELFF

d_gene: -
len: 15
v_gene: TRBV14
j_gene: TRBJ2-3
abundance: -
CDR3nt: TGTGCCAGCAGCCAAGGACAGGTTCGCACAGATACGCAGTATTTT
CDR3aa: CASSQGQVRTDTQYF